The entry below describes one TCR beta chain. Assay used: immunoSEQ multiplex PCR; TCRdb lists only in-frame clones, some missing. The table lists about half a million clones, 80% to 90% of them singletons. The record originates from a study of blood T cell repertoires in COVID-19. Background on the study: COVID-19 samples, acute and convalescent, were from the United States, Italy and Spain. PBMCs, B-cell-depleted T cells, or T cells were the source of the cDNA or gDNA that made up the material.

CDR1 and CDR2 from the germline V gene are SGHNT and YYREEE (reference sequence). This CDR3 has 15 amino acids. V lost 0 bases and J 1 base, leaving 9 bases between the germline ends. The sample taken for sequencing was peripheral blood. The V and J genes are TRBV5-4 and TRBJ2-3; TRBD2 might be the D (6 bases). The TCR originated in a human donor in a cohort sampled during active COVID-19. The CDR3 region is CASSLGWGGTDTQYF. CDR3 DNA: TGTGCCAGCAGCTTGGGTTGGGGGGGCACAGATACGCAGTATTTT.